A selection of T cell receptor beta chains follows, all from one sample in a study of control samples from healthy donors and cancer patients. TCRdb's copy holds only in-frame clones and misses some; the assay was immunoSEQ multiplex PCR. This repertoire shows tens of thousands of clones, 85% found once; its top ten account for approximately 5%. The sample taken for sequencing was blood. The receptors originated from a man aged 35 to 55 in good health. Both conserved end residues are part of each CDR3. Each record gives: clone size, J gene, V gene, D gene, CDR3 protein, CDR3 DNA. A D gene is named only where the DNA matches it firmly. Size values are once, few and many counts, or a class for expanded clones, and some rows have none.

>NA|TRBJ1-3|TRBV2|NA
CASKIGNTIYF
TGTGCCAGCAAGATCGGAAACACCATATATTTT
>few|TRBJ1-1|TRBV11-3|NA
CASSRVVAETEAFF
TGTGCCAGCAGCCGGGTCGTAGCGGAGACTGAAGCTTTCTTT
>NA|TRBJ1-2|TRBV10-3|NA
CAISESRDGYTF
TGTGCCATCAGTGAGTCGAGGGATGGCTACACCTTC
>NA|TRBJ2-1|TRBV7-9|NA
CASSLGRSRGEQFF
TGTGCCAGCAGCTTAGGTCGATCAAGGGGTGAGCAGTTCTTC
>once|TRBJ1-1|TRBV28|TRBD1
CASSLSRGHTEAFF
TGTGCCAGCAGTTTATCGAGGGGGCACACTGAAGCTTTCTTT
>NA|TRBJ1-3|TRBV5-6|NA
CASSFRTAFSSGNTIYF
TGTGCCAGCAGCTTCCGGACAGCCTTTAGCTCTGGAAACACCATATATTTT
>NA|TRBJ2-5|TRBV2|TRBD2
CASSVGLAGGPQETQYF
TGTGCCAGCAGCGTGGGACTAGCGGGGGGGCCTCAAGAGACCCAGTACTTC
>medium-sized|TRBJ1-5|TRBV28|TRBD1
CASSDSGTGQYGLGGPQHF
TGTGCCAGCAGTGACTCCGGGACAGGTCAATATGGGCTCGGGGGGCCCCAGCATTTT
>NA|TRBJ2-3|TRBV7-3|NA
CASSLTGGRTDTQYF
TGTGCCAGCAGCTTAACGGGTGGGCGGACAGATACGCAGTATTTT
>once|TRBJ2-7|TRBV4-3|NA
CASSQDQSSSYEQYF
TGCGCCAGCAGCCAAGATCAGAGCAGCTCCTACGAGCAGTACTTC
>once|TRBJ2-1|TRBV6-4|NA
CASSRAPATWDNEQFF
TGTGCCAGCAGTCGGGCTCCGGCAACATGGGACAATGAGCAGTTCTTC
>NA|TRBJ2-3|TRBV2|NA
CASNGDGDTQYF
TGTGCCAGCAACGGGGACGGAGATACGCAGTATTTT
>NA|TRBJ1-1|TRBV30|NA
CAWTLGGNTEAFF
TGTGCCTGGACCCTAGGGGGAAACACTGAAGCTTTCTTT
>NA|TRBJ2-6|TRBV5-1|TRBD1
CASSLALLGQGILSPGANVLTF
TGCGCCAGCAGCTTGGCTCTTTTGGGACAGGGTATTTTGAGTCCTGGGGCCAACGTCCTGACTTTC
>few|TRBJ2-6|TRBV6-5|NA
CASKSSKGGANVLTF
TGTGCCAGCAAGTCTAGCAAGGGTGGGGCCAACGTCCTGACTTTC
>NA|TRBJ1-4|TRBV7-9|NA
CASSLNPTHDEKLFF
TGTGCCAGCAGCTTAAACCCAACCCATGATGAAAAACTGTTTTTT